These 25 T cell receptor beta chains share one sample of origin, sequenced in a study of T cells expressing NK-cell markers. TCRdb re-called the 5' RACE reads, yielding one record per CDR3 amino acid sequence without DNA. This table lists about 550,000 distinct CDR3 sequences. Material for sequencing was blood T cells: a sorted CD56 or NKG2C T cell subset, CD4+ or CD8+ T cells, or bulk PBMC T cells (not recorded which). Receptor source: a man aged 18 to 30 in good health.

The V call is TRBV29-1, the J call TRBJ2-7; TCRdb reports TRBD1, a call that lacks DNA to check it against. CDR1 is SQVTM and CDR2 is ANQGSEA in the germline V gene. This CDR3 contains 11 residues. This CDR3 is CSTHTGNEQYF.

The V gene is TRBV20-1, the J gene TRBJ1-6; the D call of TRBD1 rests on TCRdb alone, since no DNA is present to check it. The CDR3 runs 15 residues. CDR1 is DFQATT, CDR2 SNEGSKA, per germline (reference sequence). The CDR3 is CSVEIGSGAPGALHF.

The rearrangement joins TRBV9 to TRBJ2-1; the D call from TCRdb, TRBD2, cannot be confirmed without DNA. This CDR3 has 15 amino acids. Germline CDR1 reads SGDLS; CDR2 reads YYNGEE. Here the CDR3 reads CASSVGLAVYNEQFF.

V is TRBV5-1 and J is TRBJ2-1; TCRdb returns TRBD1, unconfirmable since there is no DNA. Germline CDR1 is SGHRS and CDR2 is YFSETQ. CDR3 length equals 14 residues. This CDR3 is CASSLQTGGNEQFF.

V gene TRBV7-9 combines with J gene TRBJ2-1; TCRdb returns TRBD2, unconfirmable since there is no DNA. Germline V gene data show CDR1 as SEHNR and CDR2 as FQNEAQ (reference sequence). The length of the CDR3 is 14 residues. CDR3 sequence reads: CASSLGEFNNEQFF.

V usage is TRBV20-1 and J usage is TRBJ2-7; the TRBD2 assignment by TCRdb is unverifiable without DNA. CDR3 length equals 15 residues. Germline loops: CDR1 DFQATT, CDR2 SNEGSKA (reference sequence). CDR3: CSSYGSGVGSYEQYF.

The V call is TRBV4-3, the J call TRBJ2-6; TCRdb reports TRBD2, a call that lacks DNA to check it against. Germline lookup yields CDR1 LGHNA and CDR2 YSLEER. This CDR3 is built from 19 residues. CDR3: CASSQDWTSGRSGANVLTF.

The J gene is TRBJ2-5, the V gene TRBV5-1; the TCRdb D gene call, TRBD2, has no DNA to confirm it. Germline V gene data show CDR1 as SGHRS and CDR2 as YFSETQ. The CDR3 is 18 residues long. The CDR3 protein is CASSLGGLRPSGQETQYF.

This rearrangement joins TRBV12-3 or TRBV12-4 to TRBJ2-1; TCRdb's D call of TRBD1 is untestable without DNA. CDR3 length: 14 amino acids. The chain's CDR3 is CASELGGGTYEQFF.

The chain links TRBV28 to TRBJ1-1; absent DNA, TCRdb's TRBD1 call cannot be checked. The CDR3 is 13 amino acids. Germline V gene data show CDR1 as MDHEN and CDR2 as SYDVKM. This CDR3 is CASSFQGTSQAFF.

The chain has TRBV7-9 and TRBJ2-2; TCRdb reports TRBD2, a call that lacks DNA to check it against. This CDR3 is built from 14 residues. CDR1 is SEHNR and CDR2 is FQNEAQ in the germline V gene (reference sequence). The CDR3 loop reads CATKAGGNTGELFF.

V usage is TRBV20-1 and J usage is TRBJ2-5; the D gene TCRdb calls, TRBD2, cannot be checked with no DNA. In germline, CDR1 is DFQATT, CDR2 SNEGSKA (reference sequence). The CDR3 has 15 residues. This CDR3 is CSASPSSGPQETQYF.

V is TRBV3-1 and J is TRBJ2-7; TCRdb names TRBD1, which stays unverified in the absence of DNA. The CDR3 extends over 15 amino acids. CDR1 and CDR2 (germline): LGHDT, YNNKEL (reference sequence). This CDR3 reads CASSHERGDGYEQYF.

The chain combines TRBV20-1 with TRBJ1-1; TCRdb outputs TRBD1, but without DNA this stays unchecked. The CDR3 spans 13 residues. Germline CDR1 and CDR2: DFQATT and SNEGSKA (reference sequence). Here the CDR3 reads CSAPLRMNTEAFF.

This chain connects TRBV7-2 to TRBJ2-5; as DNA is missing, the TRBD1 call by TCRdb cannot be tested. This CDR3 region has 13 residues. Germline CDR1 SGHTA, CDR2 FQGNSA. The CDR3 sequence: CASSRVGEETQYF.

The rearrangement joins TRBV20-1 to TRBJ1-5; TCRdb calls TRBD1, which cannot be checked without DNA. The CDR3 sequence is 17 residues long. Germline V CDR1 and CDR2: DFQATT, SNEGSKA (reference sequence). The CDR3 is CSARGGSGTGGIQPQHF.

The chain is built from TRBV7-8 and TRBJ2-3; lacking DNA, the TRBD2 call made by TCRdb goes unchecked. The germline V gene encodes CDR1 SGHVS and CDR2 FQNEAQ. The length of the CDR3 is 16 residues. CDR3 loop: CASSSTLAGAPDTQYF.

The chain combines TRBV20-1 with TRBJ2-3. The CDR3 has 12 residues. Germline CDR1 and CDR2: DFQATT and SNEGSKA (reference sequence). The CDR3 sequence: CSARLHTDTQYF.

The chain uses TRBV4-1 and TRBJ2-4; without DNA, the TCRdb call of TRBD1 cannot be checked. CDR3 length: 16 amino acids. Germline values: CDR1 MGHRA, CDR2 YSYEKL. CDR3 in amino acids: CASSQPTGRTKNIQYF.

This CDR3 is CSASPGERETQYF. V and J are TRBV29-1 and TRBJ2-5; TCRdb names TRBD1, which stays unverified in the absence of DNA. Germline assignment: CDR1 SQVTM and CDR2 ANQGSEA. The CDR3 consists of 13 residues.

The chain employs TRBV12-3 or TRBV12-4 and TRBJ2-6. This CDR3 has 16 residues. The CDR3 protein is CASSPTRGPGANVLTF.

The CDR3 sequence is CSAWGGAGGDTEAFF. V usage is TRBV20-1 and J usage is TRBJ1-1; TCRdb lists TRBD1, though no DNA is available to test this call. CDR1 and CDR2 from the germline V gene are DFQATT and SNEGSKA (reference sequence). There are 15 residues in the CDR3.

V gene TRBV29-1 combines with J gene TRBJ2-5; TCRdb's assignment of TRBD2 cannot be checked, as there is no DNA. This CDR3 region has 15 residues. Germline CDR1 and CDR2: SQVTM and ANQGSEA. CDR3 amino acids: CSANRLAGGQETQYF.

The CDR3 region is CAWTGQGTPTDTQYF. This sequence joins TRBV30 and TRBJ2-3; TCRdb outputs TRBD1, but without DNA this stays unchecked. This CDR3 contains 15 residues. The germline V gene has CDR1 GTSNPN and CDR2 SVGIG (reference sequence).

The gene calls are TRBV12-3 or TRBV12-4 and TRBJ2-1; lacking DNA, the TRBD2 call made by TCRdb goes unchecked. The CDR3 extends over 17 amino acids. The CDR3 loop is CASSHASAMSSYNEQFF.